This T cell receptor beta chain was profiled in a study of cytomegalovirus exposure and HLA in healthy donors. Study-wide findings and caveats: Per a later analysis, HLA-associated TCR beta chains showed more clonal expansion than other, equally common TCR beta chains. Later genetic work tied a missense DCLRE1C variant to beta-chain V and J trimming. Sequencing depth roughly uniform across donors was assumed in presence/absence analyses.

PCR primers comprised 60 Vbeta and 13 Jbeta primers. The protocol was immunoSEQ multiplex PCR, while the TCRdb copy is restricted to in-frame clones and leaves out a portion. The data show 90,000 or so clones, roughly 74% seen once. This CDR3 has 19 amino acids. Germline V gene sequence: CDR1 SGHTS, CDR2 YDEGEE. Trimming removed 0 bases from V and 0 bases from J; junction bases left unmatched: 9. With regard to this clone: Its antigen is as yet unknown.

Material: PBMCs. V gene TRBV5-8 combines with J gene TRBJ1-5, with 10 bases matching TRBD1. This TCR was sampled from a young woman in good health and CMV-seropositive. This chain's CDR3 is CASSLGQGAWGTSNQPQHF. CDR3 sequence (DNA): TGTGCCAGCAGCTTGGGACAGGGGGCCTGGGGAACTAGCAATCAGCCCCAGCATTTT.